Sequencing of this TCR beta chain was carried out in a study of blood T cell repertoires in COVID-19. Across the whole study: The samples span acute and convalescent COVID-19 from the United States, Italy and Spain.

The cohort comprised adults aged 18 to 89 years residing in around 25 US areas. Germline V gene sequence: CDR1 MNHNY, CDR2 SVGAGI (reference sequence). V lost 5 bases and J lost 1; bases outside the gene matches: 19. The CDR3 runs 21 residues. Profiled with immunoSEQ multiplex PCR; TCRdb holds only in-frame clones, not every one. The sample consists of some 400,000 clones, approximately 90% of them appearing once. This clonotype was obtained from a man aged 25 to 40 who had recovered from COVID-19. This rearrangement joins TRBV6-6 to TRBJ2-7, with TRBD2 matching 14 bases. Sequenced material: PBMCs or T cells enriched from blood (not recorded which). CDR3 residues: CASSRFVPGLAGAAQSYEQYF. In nucleotides, the CDR3 is TGTGCCAGCAGTCGCTTCGTCCCGGGACTAGCGGGAGCGGCACAGTCCTACGAGCAGTACTTC.